Below are 22 T cell receptor beta chains sequenced from a single sample in a study of cytomegalovirus exposure and HLA in healthy donors (dated 2017 in TCRdb). Libraries were constructed by the immunoSEQ multiplex PCR assay. The multiplex PCR relied on a mix of 60 forward primers for TCR Vbeta segments and 13 reverse primers for TCR Jbeta segments. This is the immuneACCESS table as TCRdb keeps it, with only in-frame sequences that have V and J called. A part of the clones is gone; compared with another copy, unresolved V genes explain less than half, and the rest is unexplained. In this sample the table shows some 190,000 clones, about 80% of which occur a single time. The ten largest clones capture about 1.5% of the sample. The material sequenced was PBMCs. Receptors originate from a man aged 18 to 30 in good health and CMV-seronegative.

The rearrangement links TRBV29-1 to TRBJ2-3, with 8 bases matching TRBD1. J lost 3 bases, V lost 2 bases, and 10 bases had no gene match. The CDR3 contains 16 residues. Germline V gene sequence: CDR1 SQVTM, CDR2 ANQGSEA. The CDR3 nucleotides are TGCAGCGTTGAATTGGCCAGGGGGCAAATGACAGATACGCAGTATTTT. Translated, it gives CSVELARGQMTDTQYF.

The genes are TRBV13 and TRBJ2-5, with D perhaps TRBD1 (6 bases). The CDR3 covers 16 residues. Trimming cost V 0 bases and J 2 bases, with 13 bases left between them. Germline CDR1 and CDR2: PRHDT and FYEKMQ (reference sequence). CDR3 residues: CASSLGGRGRQETQYF. The CDR3 nucleotides read TGTGCCAGCAGCTTAGGTGGCAGGGGAAGGCAAGAGACCCAGTACTTC.

A remark on this clone: Other DNA sequences of this sample code for an identical CDR3. The genes are TRBV9 and TRBJ1-1; no definite D call. Trimming left V 0 bases short and J 1 base short, with 7 bases between. CDR1 is SGDLS and CDR2 is YYNGEE in the germline V gene. This CDR3 spans 14 amino acids. The CDR3, as DNA: TGTGCCAGCAGCGTAGGAGGCACGAACACTGAAGCTTTCTTT. Residues: CASSVGGTNTEAFF.

The rearrangement uses TRBV27 and TRBJ2-5, with 7 bases lining up with TRBD2. The CDR3 consists of 14 residues. Trimming removed 5 bases from V and 3 bases from J; junction bases left unmatched: 6. In germline, CDR1 is MNHEY, CDR2 SMNVEV (reference sequence). Here the CDR3 reads CASSRAGWKETQYF. The CDR3 coding sequence is TGTGCCAGCAGTCGAGCGGGGTGGAAAGAGACCCAGTACTTC.

The chain employs TRBV7-6 and TRBJ2-5; D is perhaps TRBD2 (6 bases). Germline V gene sequence: CDR1 SGHVS, CDR2 FNYEAQ. This CDR3 spans 14 amino acids. V lost 2 bases and J 2 bases, leaving 9 bases between the germline ends. The CDR3 reads CASSLHGTQETQYF. In DNA form, the CDR3 reads TGTGCCAGCAGCTTACATGGGACTCAAGAGACCCAGTACTTC.

The chain couples TRBV6-5 to TRBJ1-5; unclear D gene. Trimming removed 4 bases from V and 8 bases from J, with 12 bases in between. The germline V gene encodes CDR1 MNHEY and CDR2 SVGAGI. The CDR3 spans 13 residues. The CDR3 is CASSSSVLEPQHF. In DNA, the CDR3 is TGTGCCAGCAGTTCGTCAGTCCTTGAGCCCCAGCATTTT.

This clone was seen just once. The chain has TRBV27 and TRBJ2-1, with 9 positions matching TRBD2. Per the germline V gene, CDR1 is MNHEY and CDR2 is SMNVEV (reference sequence). V lost 7 bases to trimming and J lost 7 bases; unmatched junction nucleotides: 17. The CDR3 is 17 amino acids. CDR3 loop: CASKGVSGREGRNEQFF. CDR3 DNA sequence: TGTGCCAGCAAGGGGGTCTCCGGGCGGGAGGGCCGGAATGAGCAGTTCTTC.

This clone was picked up a small number of times. This rearrangement joins TRBV10-3 to TRBJ2-1, with D maybe TRBD2 (7 bases). CDR1 and CDR2 from the germline V gene are ENHRY and SYGVKD. Trimming removed 3 bases at V and 4 bases at J, with 16 bases between. CDR3 length: 16 amino acids. DNA for the CDR3: TGTGCCATCAGTGAAGTGGGGGGGGCAACGTACAATGAGCAGTTCTTC. Its translation is CAISEVGGATYNEQFF.

Comments on this clone: The junction departs from the called germline gene at one end, perhaps through a read error. The chain employs TRBV7-7 and TRBJ2-5; TRBD2 matches 8 bases. Per the germline V gene, CDR1 is SSHAT and CDR2 is FNYEAQ (reference sequence). The CDR3 is 15 residues long. The CDR3 sequence: CASSLYGGAAETQYF. CDR3 sequence (DNA): TGTGCTAGCAGCTTGTACGGGGGGGCCGCAGAGACCCAGTACTTC.

This chain links TRBV4-2 with TRBJ2-3, with 9 positions matching TRBD1. CDR1 is LGHNA and CDR2 is YNFKEQ in the germline V gene. The CDR3 has 14 amino acids. J was trimmed by 5 bases and V by 2 bases; bases with no gene match: 2. Here the CDR3 DNA reads TGTGCCAGCAGCCAAACGGACAGGGGAGATACGCAGTATTTT. It codes for CASSQTDRGDTQYF.

This sequence joins TRBV6-5 and TRBJ2-7; 9 nucleotides match TRBD2. Germline V gives CDR1 MNHEY, CDR2 SVGAGI. V lost 3 bases to trimming and J lost 5 bases; unmatched junction nucleotides: 8. This CDR3 is built from 15 residues. CDR3 DNA sequence: TGTGCCAGCAGTTATGGTAGCGGGAGAATTGACGAGCAGTACTTC. It translates to CASSYGSGRIDEQYF.

The chain joins TRBV30 to TRBJ2-3; 15 bases fit TRBD2. The CDR3 loop spans 17 amino acids. Per germline, CDR1 GTSNPN and CDR2 SVGIG (reference sequence). V lost 0 bases and J lost 6; bases outside the gene matches: 7. In DNA, the CDR3 is TGTGCCTGGAGTGTACTAGAGGGGACTAGCGGGAGGGATACGCAGTATTTT. Encoded protein: CAWSVLEGTSGRDTQYF.

In DNA, the CDR3 is TGTGCCAGTAGTATAGATGCAGGGAACACTGAAGCTTTCTTT. Its protein product is CASSIDAGNTEAFF. V gene TRBV19 combines with J gene TRBJ1-1, with D unclear. The CDR3 loop spans 14 amino acids. From germline, CDR1 is LNHDA and CDR2 SQIVND (reference sequence). The germline V and J ends were trimmed by 0 bases and 1 base, with 6 bases remaining between them.

CDR3 sequence (DNA): TGCGCCAGCAGCCAAGATAGGGGGCGTCCTAATGAAAAACTGTTTTTT. It encodes CASSQDRGRPNEKLFF. The rearrangement joins TRBV4-3 to TRBJ1-4, with 7 positions matching TRBD1. V dropped 0 bases and J dropped 3; count of bases not matched to a gene: 4. The CDR3 has 16 residues. Germline V gene lookup returns CDR1 LGHNA and CDR2 YSLEER.

CDR3 in DNA: TGTGCCAGCAATCACCAGGGGTACGGGACCTACGAGCAGTACTTC. It encodes CASNHQGYGTYEQYF. This chain joins TRBV2 and TRBJ2-7; D is perhaps TRBD1 (6 bases). Per the germline V gene, CDR1 is SNHLY and CDR2 is FYNNEI. The CDR3 loop spans 15 amino acids. V lost 7 bases and J 2 bases, leaving 18 bases between the germline ends.

The chain recombines TRBV7-2 with TRBJ2-7; perhaps TRBD1 as D (6 bases). With 5 bases removed from V and 3 bases from J, the gap between germline ends came to 20 bases. Looked up from germline, CDR1 is SGHTA and CDR2 is FQGNSA. The CDR3 has 16 residues. The CDR3 region is CASSPSSGASNYEQYF. The CDR3 DNA reads TGTGCCAGCAGCCCTAGCTCAGGGGCGTCCAACTACGAGCAGTACTTC.

A few counts support this clone. The chain uses TRBV27 and TRBJ1-2; 7 bases match TRBD1. The junction had 8 bases not matched to a gene; V was cut back by 8 bases and J by 8 bases. Germline V gene sequence: CDR1 MNHEY, CDR2 SMNVEV (reference sequence). CDR3 length: 12 residues. The CDR3 loop is CASPLQGGGYTF. In nucleotides, the CDR3 is TGTGCCAGCCCTTTGCAGGGGGGAGGCTACACCTTC.

V gene TRBV9 combines with J gene TRBJ1-1; D perhaps matches TRBD1 (5 bases). V gave up 3 bases and J gave up 1 base, with 10 bases separating them. In germline, CDR1 is SGDLS, CDR2 YYNGEE. This CDR3 spans 14 amino acids. CDR3 DNA sequence: TGTGCCAGCAGCGCAGGGATTTCGAACACTGAAGCTTTCTTT. It is translated as CASSAGISNTEAFF.

This clone was detected once. J is TRBJ2-7 and V is TRBV27; TRBD1 agrees at 10 bases. V lost 3 bases to trimming and J lost 7 bases; unmatched junction nucleotides: 6. CDR1 is MNHEY and CDR2 is SMNVEV in the germline V gene (reference sequence). CDR3 length: 14 amino acids. The CDR3 is CASSFRQGAGEQYF. The DNA of the CDR3 is TGTGCCAGCAGTTTCCGACAGGGGGCTGGGGAGCAGTACTTC.

CDR3: CASSFRQGESGYTF. DNA for the CDR3: TGTGCCAGCAGCTTCCGGCAGGGGGAGAGTGGCTACACCTTC. The rearrangement links TRBV7-2 to TRBJ1-2; TRBD1 aligns across 7 bases. The CDR3 length is 14 residues. Germline CDR1 and CDR2: SGHTA and FQGNSA. The J segment lost 7 bases and the V segment lost 3 bases, leaving 8 bases of the junction unmatched.

V gene TRBV7-9 combines with J gene TRBJ2-7, with D possibly being TRBD1 (5 bases). This CDR3 region has 14 residues. Trimming took off 1 base at V and 3 bases at J, with 10 bases between the two ends. Germline assignment: CDR1 SEHNR and CDR2 FQNEAQ (reference sequence). The CDR3: CASSLGRDSYEQYF. The CDR3 DNA sequence: TGTGCCAGCAGCTTAGGGCGTGACAGCTACGAGCAGTACTTC.

This clone has more than one count but fewer than ten. The chain couples TRBV6-1 to TRBJ1-5; D unclear. V shed 1 base and J shed 4 bases, with 11 bases lying between them. The CDR3 covers 15 residues. The germline V gene encodes CDR1 MNHNS and CDR2 SASEGT. CDR3 in amino acids: CASSEGLGGNQPQHF. The CDR3 DNA reads TGTGCCAGCAGTGAAGGTTTAGGAGGGAATCAGCCCCAGCATTTT.